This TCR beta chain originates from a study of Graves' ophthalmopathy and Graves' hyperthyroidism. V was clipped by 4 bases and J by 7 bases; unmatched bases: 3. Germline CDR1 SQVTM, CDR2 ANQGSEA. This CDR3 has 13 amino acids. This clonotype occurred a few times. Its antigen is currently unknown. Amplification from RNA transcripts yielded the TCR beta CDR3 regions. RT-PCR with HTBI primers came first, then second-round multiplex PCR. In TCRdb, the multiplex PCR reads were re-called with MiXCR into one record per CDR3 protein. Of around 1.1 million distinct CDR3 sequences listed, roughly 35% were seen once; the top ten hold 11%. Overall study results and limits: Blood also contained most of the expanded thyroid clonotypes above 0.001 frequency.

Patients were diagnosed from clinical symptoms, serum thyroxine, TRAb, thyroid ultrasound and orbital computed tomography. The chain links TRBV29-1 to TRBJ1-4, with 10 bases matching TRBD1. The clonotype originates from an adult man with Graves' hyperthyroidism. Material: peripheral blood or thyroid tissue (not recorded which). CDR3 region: CSVGTGGVEKLFF. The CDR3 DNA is TGCAGCGTTGGGACAGGGGGTGTTGAAAAACTGTTTTTT.